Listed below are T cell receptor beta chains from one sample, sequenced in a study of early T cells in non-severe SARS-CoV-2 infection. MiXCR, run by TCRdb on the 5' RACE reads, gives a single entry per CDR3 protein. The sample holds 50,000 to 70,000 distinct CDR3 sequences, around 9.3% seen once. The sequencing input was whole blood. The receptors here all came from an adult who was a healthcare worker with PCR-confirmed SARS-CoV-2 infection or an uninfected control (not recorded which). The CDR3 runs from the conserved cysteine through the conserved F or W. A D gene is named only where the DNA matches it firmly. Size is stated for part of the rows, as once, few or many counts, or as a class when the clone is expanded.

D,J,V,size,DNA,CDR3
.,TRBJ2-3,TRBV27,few,TGTGCCAGCAGTTTATATGGGACGTTACGGCCCACAGATACGCAGTATTTT,CASSLYGTLRPTDTQYF
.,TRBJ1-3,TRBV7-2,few,TGTGCCAGCAGCTCCGACTACAGAAACACCATATATTTT,CASSSDYRNTIYF
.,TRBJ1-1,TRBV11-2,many,TGTGCCAGCAGCGGGGGGGCTGAAGCTTTCTTT,CASSGGAEAFF
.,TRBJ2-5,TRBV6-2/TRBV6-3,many,TGTGCCAGCAGTTACTCGCTAGCGCGACAGACCCAGTACTTC,CASSYSLARQTQYF
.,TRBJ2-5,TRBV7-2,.,TGTGCCAGCAGCTACACTAGTGACGAAGAGACCCAGTACTTC,CASSYTSDEETQYF
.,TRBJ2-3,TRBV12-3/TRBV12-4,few,TGTGCCAGCAGTCCCGCCATGAATACGCAGTATTTT,CASSPAMNTQYF
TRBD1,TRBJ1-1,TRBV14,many,TGTGCCAGCAGCCGGAACAGGGGCGCGTCTGAAGCTTTCTTT,CASSRNRGASEAFF
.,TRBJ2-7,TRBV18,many,TGTGCCAGCTCACCAACCGGGACGGGTTCTTACGAGCAGTACTTC,CASSPTGTGSYEQYF
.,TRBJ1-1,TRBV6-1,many,TGTGCCAGCAGCAGAACGTGGAACACTGAAGCTTTCTTT,CASSRTWNTEAFF
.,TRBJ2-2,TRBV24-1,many,TGTGCCACCAGTGATCTCCGTGACGGGGACACCGGGGAGCTGTTTTTT,CATSDLRDGDTGELFF
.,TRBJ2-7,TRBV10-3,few,TGTGCCATCAGCCCAGGGCCCGAGCAGTACTTC,CAISPGPEQYF
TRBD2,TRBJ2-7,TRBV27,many,TGTGCCAGCAGTCCTACCGGGACTAGCCTCCCCTCCTACGAGCAGTACTTC,CASSPTGTSLPSYEQYF
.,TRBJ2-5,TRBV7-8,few,TGTGCCAGCTTTGGGGTTGGGGAGACCCAGTACTTC,CASFGVGETQYF
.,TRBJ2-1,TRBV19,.,TGTGCCAGTAGTTCTCTAGGGGGGCGGGAGAATGAGCAGTTCTTC,CASSSLGGRENEQFF
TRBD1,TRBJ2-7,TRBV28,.,TGTGCCAGCAGTTTGGGACAGGGAATCAACGAGCAGTACTTC,CASSLGQGINEQYF
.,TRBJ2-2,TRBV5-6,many,TGTGCCAGCAGCTTGGGTAGCGCTTCTTCTCATAACACCGGGGAGCTGTTTTTT,CASSLGSASSHNTGELFF
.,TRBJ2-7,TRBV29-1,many,TGCAGCGCCGGACAGAACTACGAGCAGTACTTC,CSAGQNYEQYF
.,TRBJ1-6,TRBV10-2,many,TGCGCCAGCAGTGAGCGGGAGGCCCGCTCCTATAATTCACCCCTCCACTTT,CASSEREARSYNSPLHF
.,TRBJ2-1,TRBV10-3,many,TGTGCCACCCAGGGGAGCACTAAGGCCAATGAGCAGTTCTTC,CATQGSTKANEQFF
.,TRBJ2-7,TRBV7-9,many,TGTGCCAGCAGCTTAGGAGGGGTGGTGGGACCCTCCCAGTACTTC,CASSLGGVVGPSQYF
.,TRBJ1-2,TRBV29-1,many,TGCAGCGTTGAATCCCCCGAACCTGGCTACACCTTC,CSVESPEPGYTF
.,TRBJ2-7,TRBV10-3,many,TGTGCCATCAGACGAATAGATTCCTACGAGCAGTACTTC,CAIRRIDSYEQYF
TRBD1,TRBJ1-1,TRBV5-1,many,TGCGCCAGCAGCTTGGTTGGGACAGGGATCAGGACTGAAGCTTTCTTT,CASSLVGTGIRTEAFF
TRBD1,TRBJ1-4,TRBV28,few,TGTGCCAGCAGTTCCCCGCAGGGGGCGAGGGAAAAACTGTTTTTT,CASSSPQGAREKLFF
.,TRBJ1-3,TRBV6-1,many,TGTGCCAGCAGTCTAGAGGTCGGTCCTTCCTACACCATATATTTT,CASSLEVGPSYTIYF
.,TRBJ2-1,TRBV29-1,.,TGCAGCGTTGACCTTCGGAATGAGCAGTTCTTC,CSVDLRNEQFF
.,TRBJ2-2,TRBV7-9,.,TGTGCCAGCAGCATTAGGACATTCTCCGGGGAGCTGTTTTTT,CASSIRTFSGELFF
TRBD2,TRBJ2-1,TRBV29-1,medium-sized,TGCAGCGGCGTGGGGGGACTAGCGGACAATGAGCAGTTCTTC,CSGVGGLADNEQFF
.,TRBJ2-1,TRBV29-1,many,TGCAGCGTTGAAGTGGGAGTAGGGTATGAGCAGTTCTTC,CSVEVGVGYEQFF
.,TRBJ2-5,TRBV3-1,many,TGTGCCAGCAGCCAAGTGGCCACAGAGACCCAGTACTTC,CASSQVATETQYF
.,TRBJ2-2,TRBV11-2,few,TGTGCCAGCAGCTTTATCTTGACCGGGGAGCTGTTTTTT,CASSFILTGELFF
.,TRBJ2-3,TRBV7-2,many,TGTGCCAGCAGCCCCATGTTTAGCGGAAAAAGCACAGATACGCAGTATTTT,CASSPMFSGKSTDTQYF
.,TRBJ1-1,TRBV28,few,TGTGCCAGCACTCCTTACGTTGTGGACACTGAAGCTTTCTTT,CASTPYVVDTEAFF
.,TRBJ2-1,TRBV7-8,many,TGTGCCAGCAGCCCCCTAGGGCCGGGAAGGGCCTACAATGAGCAGTTCTTC,CASSPLGPGRAYNEQFF
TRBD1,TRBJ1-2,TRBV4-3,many,TGCGCCAGCAGCCAAAACAGGGGAAGACTAGGAGGCTACACCTTC,CASSQNRGRLGGYTF